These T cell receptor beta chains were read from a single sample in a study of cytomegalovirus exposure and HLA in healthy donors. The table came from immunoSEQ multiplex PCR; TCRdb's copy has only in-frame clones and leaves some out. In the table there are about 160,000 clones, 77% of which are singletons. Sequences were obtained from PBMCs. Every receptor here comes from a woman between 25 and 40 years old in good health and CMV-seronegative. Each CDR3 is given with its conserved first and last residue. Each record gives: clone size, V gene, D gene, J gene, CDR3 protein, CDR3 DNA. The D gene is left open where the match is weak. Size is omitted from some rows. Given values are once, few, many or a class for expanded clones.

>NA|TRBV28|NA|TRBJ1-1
CATTGSDTEAFF
TGTGCCACCACCGGGTCTGACACTGAAGCTTTCTTT
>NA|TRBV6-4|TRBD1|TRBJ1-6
CASDLRKTGGSGSPLHF
TGTGCCAGCGATTTAAGAAAGACAGGGGGTAGCGGGTCACCCCTCCACTTT
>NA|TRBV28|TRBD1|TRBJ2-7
CASSSAGQGIHEQYF
TGTGCCAGCAGTTCCGCGGGACAGGGTATCCACGAGCAGTACTTC
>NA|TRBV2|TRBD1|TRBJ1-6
CASGDRGDSPLHF
TGTGCCAGCGGCGACAGGGGCGATTCACCCCTCCACTTT
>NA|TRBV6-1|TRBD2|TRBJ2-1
CASSEAGRVNEQFF
TGTGCCAGCAGTGAAGCAGGGAGGGTCAATGAGCAGTTCTTC
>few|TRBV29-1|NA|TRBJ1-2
CSVVRTGNLYGYTF
TGCAGCGTTGTGCGTACAGGAAACCTCTATGGCTACACCTTC
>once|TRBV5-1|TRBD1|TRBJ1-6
CASSGWTGYNSPLHF
TGCGCCAGCAGCGGATGGACAGGGTACAATTCACCCCTCCACTTT
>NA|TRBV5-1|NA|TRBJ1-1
CASSLGLGGVVNTEAFF
TGCGCCAGCAGCTTGGGCTTGGGCGGGGTGGTGAACACTGAAGCTTTCTTT
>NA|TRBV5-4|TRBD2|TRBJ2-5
CASSLAAGGQETQYF
TGTGCCAGCAGCTTGGCGGCGGGAGGACAAGAGACCCAGTACTTC
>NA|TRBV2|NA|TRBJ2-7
CASSGTGLGSYEQYF
TGTGCCAGCAGTGGAACGGGACTGGGCAGTTACGAGCAGTACTTC
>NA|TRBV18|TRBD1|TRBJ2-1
CASSPGTGGSNEQFF
TGTGCCAGCTCACCCGGGACAGGAGGTAGCAATGAGCAGTTCTTC
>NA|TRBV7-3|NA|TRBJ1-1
CASSLGALSRAFF
TGTGCCAGCAGCTTGGGGGCGCTTAGTCGAGCTTTCTTT
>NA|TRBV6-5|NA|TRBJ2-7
CASRDSSYEQYF
TGTGCCAGCAGGGACAGCTCCTACGAGCAGTACTTC
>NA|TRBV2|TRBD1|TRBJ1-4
CASRGTGGYDVFNEKLFF
TGTGCCAGCAGGGGGACAGGGGGATATGATGTCTTCAATGAAAAACTGTTTTTT
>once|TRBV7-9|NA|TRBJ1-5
CASSSGTTNQPQHF
TGTGCCAGCAGCTCCGGGACAACTAATCAGCCCCAGCATTTT
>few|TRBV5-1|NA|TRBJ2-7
CASSLTTGPSYEQYF
TGCGCCAGCAGCTTGACGACAGGACCCTCCTACGAGCAGTACTTC
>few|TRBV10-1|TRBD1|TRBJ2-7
CARGGDRVRYEQYF
TGCGCCAGGGGGGGGGACAGGGTGAGGTACGAGCAGTACTTC
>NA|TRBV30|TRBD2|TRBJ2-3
CAWSATLPTSGEITDTQYF
TGTGCCTGGAGTGCCACCCTTCCTACTAGCGGGGAAATCACAGATACGCAGTATTTT
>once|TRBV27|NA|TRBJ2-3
CASSFGVTTDTQYF
TGTGCCAGCAGTTTCGGGGTAACCACAGATACGCAGTATTTT
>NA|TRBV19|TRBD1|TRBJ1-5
CASSIGYGQGAFDSNQPQHF
TGTGCCAGTAGTATAGGATATGGACAGGGGGCCTTTGATAGCAATCAGCCCCAGCATTTT
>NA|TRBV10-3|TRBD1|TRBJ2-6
CAISLSTGNSGANVLTF
TGTGCCATCAGTCTATCGACAGGGAACTCTGGGGCCAACGTCCTGACTTTC
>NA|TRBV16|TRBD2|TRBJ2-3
CASSQYTRTSGKEGADTQYF
TGTGCCAGCAGCCAATATACGAGGACTAGCGGGAAGGAGGGCGCAGATACGCAGTATTTT
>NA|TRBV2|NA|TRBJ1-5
CASSGQGYSNQPQHF
TGTGCCAGCAGTGGCCAGGGCTATAGCAATCAGCCCCAGCATTTT
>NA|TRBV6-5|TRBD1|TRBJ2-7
CASSPDRGLGDEQYF
TGTGCCAGCAGTCCAGACAGGGGGCTTGGAGACGAGCAGTACTTC
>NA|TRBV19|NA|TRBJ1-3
CASSTGGTRSGNTIYF
TGTGCCAGTAGTACTGGCGGCACACGCTCTGGAAACACCATATATTTT
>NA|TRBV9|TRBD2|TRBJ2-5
CASSVTSGQETQYF
TGTGCCAGCAGCGTCACTAGCGGCCAAGAGACCCAGTACTTC
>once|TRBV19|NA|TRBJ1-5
CASSTRDPTGQPQHF
TGTGCCAGTAGTACCCGGGATCCCACGGGTCAGCCCCAGCATTTT
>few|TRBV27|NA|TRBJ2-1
CASSRSNEQFF
TGTGCCAGCAGTCGGAGCAATGAGCAGTTCTTC
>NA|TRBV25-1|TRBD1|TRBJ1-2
CASSEDRGRHGYTF
TGTGCCAGCAGTGAAGACAGGGGAAGACATGGCTACACCTTC
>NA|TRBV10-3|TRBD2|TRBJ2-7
CAISPGTSGGITYEQYF
TGTGCCATCAGTCCCGGGACTAGCGGGGGTATCACCTACGAGCAGTACTTC
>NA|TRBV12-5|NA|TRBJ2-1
CASGRRPDEQFF
TGTGCTAGTGGCCGCCGCCCGGATGAGCAGTTCTTC
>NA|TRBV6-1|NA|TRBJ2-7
CASGIQGYEQYF
TGTGCCAGCGGTATACAGGGATACGAGCAGTACTTC
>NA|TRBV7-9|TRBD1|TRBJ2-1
CASSPKPGQGWINEQFF
TGTGCCAGCAGCCCGAAACCCGGACAGGGGTGGATTAATGAGCAGTTCTTC
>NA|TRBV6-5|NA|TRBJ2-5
CASSSWGAQYF
TGTGCCAGCAGTTCTTGGGGGGCCCAGTACTTC
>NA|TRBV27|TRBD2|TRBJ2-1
CASTPFSGRFSYNEQFF
TGTGCCAGCACACCCTTTAGCGGGAGGTTCTCCTACAATGAGCAGTTCTTC
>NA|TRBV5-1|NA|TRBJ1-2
CASSRANYGYTF
TGCGCCAGCAGCCGCGCGAACTATGGCTACACCTTC
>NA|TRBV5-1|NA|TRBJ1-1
CASSLGGENTEAFF
TGCGCCAGCAGCTTGGGGGGGGAGAACACTGAAGCTTTCTTT
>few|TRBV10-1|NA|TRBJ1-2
CASSDLGAHFYGYTF
TGCGCCAGCAGTGATCTGGGGGCCCACTTCTATGGCTACACCTTC
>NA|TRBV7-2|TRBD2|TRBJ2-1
CASSPIAGVTIF
TGTGCCAGCAGCCCCATAGCGGGAGTTACTATCTTC
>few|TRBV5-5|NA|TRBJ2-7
CASSFGTLYEQYF
TGTGCCAGCAGCTTCGGGACACTCTACGAGCAGTACTTC
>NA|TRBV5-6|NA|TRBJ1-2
CASSFVSVDYGYTF
TGTGCCAGCAGCTTCGTCTCGGTGGACTATGGCTACACCTTC
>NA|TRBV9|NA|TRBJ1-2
CASSVASSNYGYTF
TGTGCCAGCAGCGTAGCGTCTTCTAACTATGGCTACACCTTC
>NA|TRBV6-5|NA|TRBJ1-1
CASSRQTNTEAFF
TGTGCCAGCAGTAGACAGACGAACACTGAAGCTTTCTTT
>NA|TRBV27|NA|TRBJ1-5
CASSSGIRSNQPQHF
TGTGCCAGCAGTTCAGGGATACGTAGCAATCAGCCCCAGCATTTT
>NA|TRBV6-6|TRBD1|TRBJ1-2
CASSPQGAGYTF
TGTGCCAGCAGTCCACAGGGGGCGGGCTACACCTTC
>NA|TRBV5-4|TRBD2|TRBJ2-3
CASRGRVGMTSTDTQYF
TGTGCCAGCAGGGGGAGGGTAGGAATGACTAGCACAGATACGCAGTATTTT
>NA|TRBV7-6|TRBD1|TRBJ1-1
CASSSRDRARGAFF
TGTGCCAGCAGCTCCCGGGACAGAGCCCGTGGCGCTTTCTTT
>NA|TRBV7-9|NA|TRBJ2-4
CASSLETVSKNIQYF
TGTGCCAGCAGCTTAGAAACAGTCTCCAAAAACATTCAGTACTTC
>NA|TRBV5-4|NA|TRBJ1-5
CASSAGGGRDQPQHF
TGTGCCAGCAGTGCCGGCGGGGGGCGCGATCAGCCCCAGCATTTT
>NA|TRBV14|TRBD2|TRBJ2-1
CASRTSVSSYNEQFF
TGTGCCAGCAGAACTAGCGTTAGCTCCTACAATGAGCAGTTCTTC
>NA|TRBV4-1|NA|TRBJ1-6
CASSHPAGVNSPLHF
TGCGCCAGCAGCCACCCCGCAGGGGTTAATTCACCCCTCCACTTT
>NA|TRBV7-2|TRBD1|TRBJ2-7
CASSFAGQGAVSEQYF
TGTGCCAGCAGCTTTGCGGGACAGGGGGCGGTCAGCGAGCAGTACTTC
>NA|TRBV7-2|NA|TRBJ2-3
CASSVALLAVDTQYF
TGTGCCAGCAGCGTCGCGTTATTAGCTGTAGATACGCAGTATTTT
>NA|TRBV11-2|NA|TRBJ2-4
CASSPIVGHLLAVNIQYF
TGTGCCAGCAGCCCCATAGTAGGCCACCTGCTAGCCGTAAACATTCAGTACTTC
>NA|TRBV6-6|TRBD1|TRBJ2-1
CASSSLDRGTNEQFF
TGTGCCAGCAGCTCCTTGGACAGGGGTACGAATGAGCAGTTCTTC
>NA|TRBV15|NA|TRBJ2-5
CATSRGGRRETQYF
TGTGCCACCAGCAGAGGGGGCCGAAGAGAGACCCAGTACTTC
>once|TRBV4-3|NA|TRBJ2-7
CASSQDPGTLKGEQYF
TGCGCCAGCAGCCAAGATCCCGGGACACTCAAGGGCGAGCAGTACTTC